This TCR beta chain was retrieved from a study of blood T cell repertoires in COVID-19. Study-wide context: Samples of COVID-19 (acute and convalescent) were obtained from the United States, Italy and Spain. T cells, B-cell-depleted T cells, or PBMCs supplied cDNA or gDNA.

This clone was found a few times. Methods used by the authors: Amplifying reference gene primers gave estimates of nucleated cell counts. Libraries were prepared by immunoSEQ multiplex PCR; TCRdb keeps only in-frame clonotypes and omits some of them. V and J calls and clone size follow that table, whereas D and trimming were derived from the DNA. Of more than 150,000 clones in the sample, 85% to 90% were seen once. The CDR3 is 18 residues long. This clonotype was obtained from a man aged 55 to 70 with COVID-19, enrolled during active disease. The gene calls are TRBV12-1 and TRBJ2-3; the table's D call, TRBD2, has no DNA check behind it. TRBV12-1 is termed a pseudogene. The sequencing input was peripheral blood. Written as DNA, the CDR3 is TGTGCCAGCAGCTTCCGCCCATCCCTGCGGGGTGGGACAGATACGCAGTATTTT. Encoded protein: CASSFRPSLRGGTDTQYF.